These 20 T cell receptor beta chains share one sample of origin, sequenced in a study of T cell repertoires in cytomegalovirus infection. TCRdb re-derived calls from the reads in MiXCR, one entry per CDR3 protein. This sample has roughly 140,000 distinct CDR3 sequences, with 20% to 30% found just once. Sequencing was carried out using PBMCs. These receptors came from a human donor in good health (CMV status not recorded). Some clones in this sample may be carry-over from other donors' samples.

This clonotype was counted between two and nine times. The CDR3 reads CATSPRVNTGELFF. CDR3 DNA: TGTGCCACCAGTCCGCGCGTGAACACCGGGGAGCTGTTTTTT. V is TRBV24-1 and J is TRBJ2-2; no clear D gene. The CDR3 runs to 14 residues. Per germline, CDR1 KGHDR and CDR2 SFDVKD. V shed 6 bases and J shed 1 base, with 8 bases lying between them.

This clonotype occurred many times. V gene TRBV7-2 combines with J gene TRBJ2-3, with D possibly matching TRBD1 (5 bases). CDR1 is SGHTA, CDR2 FQGNSA, per germline. V lost 5 bases and J 5 bases, leaving 11 bases between the germline ends. This CDR3 has 13 amino acids. The CDR3 bases are TGTGCCAGCAGCCGAAGGGGTGTAGATACGCAGTATTTT. Translating it yields CASSRRGVDTQYF.

The chain has TRBV12-3 or TRBV12-4 and TRBJ2-3, with D perhaps matching TRBD2 (7 bases). V was clipped by 7 bases and J by 3 bases, with 20 bases between them. The CDR3 contains 16 residues. DNA for the CDR3: TGTGCCAGCACGGGGGAACGGGGGGCCATAACAGATACGCAGTATTTT. Protein: CASTGERGAITDTQYF.

This clonotype has a count of ten or more. The gene calls are TRBV7-2 and TRBJ1-1; no clear D gene. Trimming cost V 1 base and J 6 bases, with 12 bases left between them. The CDR3 consists of 14 residues. Germline V gene sequence: CDR1 SGHTA, CDR2 FQGNSA. CDR3 sequence reads: CASSLVMGRAEAFF. For the CDR3, the DNA is TGTGCCAGCAGCTTAGTGATGGGAAGAGCTGAAGCTTTCTTT.

Only a few counts were recorded for this clonotype. CDR3 loop: CASRGNSNTEAFF. The CDR3 DNA is TGTGCCAGCAGGGGGAACTCGAACACTGAAGCTTTCTTT. The V call is TRBV2, the J call TRBJ1-1; D is unresolved. Trimming took off 6 bases at V and 1 base at J, with 9 bases between the two ends. The CDR3 spans 13 residues. Germline CDR1 and CDR2: SNHLY and FYNNEI.

This clonotype was counted ten times or more. The chain carries TRBV7-3 and TRBJ2-3, with 7 bases matching TRBD2. V lost 4 bases to trimming and J lost 5 bases; unmatched junction nucleotides: 9. Germline V gene lookup returns CDR1 SGHTA and CDR2 FQGTGA. The CDR3 sequence is 15 residues long. The CDR3 region is CASSSGGSRGDTQYF. The CDR3 coding sequence is TGTGCCAGCAGCTCGGGGGGTTCCCGCGGAGATACGCAGTATTTT.

At least ten counts were recorded for this clonotype. The chain links TRBV5-1 to TRBJ2-5; TRBD1 agrees at 9 bases. Germline assignment: CDR1 SGHRS and CDR2 YFSETQ. Germline trimming cut 9 bases from V and 3 bases from J; bases unmatched to any gene: 9. The CDR3 has 14 residues. The CDR3 sequence is CATGPGQGKETQYF. The CDR3, as DNA: TGCGCCACCGGACCGGGACAGGGAAAAGAGACCCAGTACTTC. Combining the CDR3 with reference TRBV5-1 and TRBJ2-5 gives the whole variable domain KAGVTQTPRYLIKTRGQQVTLSCSPISGHRSVSWYQQTPGQGLQFLFEYFSETQRNKGNFPGRFSGRQFSNSRSEMNVSTLELGDSALYLCATGPGQGKETQYFGPGTRLLVL.

Details on this clonotype: Compared with germline, one end of the junction differs, possibly owing to a read error. The chain employs TRBV7-3 and TRBJ2-7; no definite D call. Per germline, CDR1 SGHTA and CDR2 FQGTGA. CDR3 size: 14 residues. The CDR3 DNA follows: TGTGCCAGCAGCGACACCGGGCCATCCTCCGAGCAGTACTTC. Protein sequence: CASSDTGPSSEQYF.

The chain couples TRBV6-1 to TRBJ1-1; perhaps TRBD1 as D (5 bases). Trimming took off 0 bases at V and 2 bases at J, with 22 bases between the two ends. This CDR3 comprises 19 residues. CDR1 and CDR2 (germline): MNHNS, SASEGT. The CDR3 nucleotides are TGTGCCAGCAGTGAAGCGCCCGAAGCACAGTCAGGGCCAAACACTGAAGCTTTCTTT. This encodes CASSEAPEAQSGPNTEAFF.

The chain recombines TRBV28 with TRBJ1-3; D may be TRBD1 (5 bases). Germline assignment: CDR1 MDHEN and CDR2 SYDVKM. V was shortened by 6 bases and J by 2 bases, with 14 bases between the two germline ends. CDR3 size: 15 residues. CDR3 in DNA: TGTGCCAGCAGATCTTTACGGGGGGCTGGAAACACCATATATTTT. Its protein is CASRSLRGAGNTIYF.

J is TRBJ2-7 and V is TRBV5-1, with D possibly being TRBD1 (7 bases). The germline V gene has CDR1 SGHRS and CDR2 YFSETQ. There are 14 residues in the CDR3. V lost 2 bases and J lost 6, with 15 bases in between. The CDR3 coding sequence is TGCGCCAGCAGCTTTCGGACAGGAGGGAGCGAGCAGTACTTC. It encodes CASSFRTGGSEQYF.

V and J are TRBV7-6 and TRBJ2-7; tentative D call: TRBD1 (6 bases). CDR1 and CDR2 (germline): SGHVS, FNYEAQ. The CDR3 spans 13 residues. Trimming pared 5 bases from V and 5 bases from J, leaving 13 bases between. The CDR3: CASSGTGLDEQYF. The CDR3, as DNA: TGTGCCAGCAGCGGTACAGGGCTTGACGAGCAGTACTTC.

This clonotype was counted ten times or more. The chain employs TRBV7-2 and TRBJ2-6; D not resolved. Germline V lookup: CDR1 SGHTA, CDR2 FQGNSA. This CDR3 is 13 amino acids long. Deletions cut 5 bases from V and 5 bases from J, with 7 bases between. The CDR3 DNA is TGTGCCAGCAGCCCCCCGTGGGCCAACGTCCTGACTTTC. Protein sequence: CASSPPWANVLTF.

This clonotype was counted ten times or more. The chain carries TRBV7-2 and TRBJ2-5; 9 bases agree with TRBD2. V was pared by 2 bases and J by 4 bases, with 11 bases of the junction left unmatched. CDR3 length: 17 residues. Germline CDR1 reads SGHTA; CDR2 reads FQGNSA. CDR3 protein: CASSLILAGGPRETQYF. DNA of the CDR3: TGTGCCAGCAGCTTAATTCTGGCGGGAGGGCCGAGAGAGACCCAGTACTTC. Filled out from reference TRBV7-2 and TRBJ2-5, the complete variable domain reads GAGVSQSPSNKVTEKGKDVELRCDPISGHTALYWYRQSLGQGLEFLIYFQGNSAPDKSGLPSDRFSAERTGGSVSTLTIQRTQQEDSAVYLCASSLILAGGPRETQYFGPGTRLLVL.

This clonotype was picked up a small number of times. The chain joins TRBV5-1 to TRBJ2-1; 10 nucleotides agree with TRBD2. CDR1 is SGHRS, CDR2 YFSETQ, per germline. The CDR3 is made up of 17 amino acids. Germline trimming cut 0 bases from V and 3 bases from J; bases unmatched to any gene: 6. CDR3 DNA: TGCGCCAGCAGCTTGGTAATAGGGACTAGCGTCTACAATGAGCAGTTCTTC. Translated: CASSLVIGTSVYNEQFF.

This chain links TRBV13 with TRBJ2-5; perhaps TRBD2 as D (6 bases). Germline values: CDR1 PRHDT, CDR2 FYEKMQ (reference sequence). Trimming took 1 base from V and 0 from J, leaving 12 bases between them. The CDR3 covers 16 residues. CDR3 sequence: CASSLVGGWDQETQYF. The DNA of the CDR3 is TGTGCCAGCAGCTTAGTCGGGGGATGGGACCAAGAGACCCAGTACTTC.

Turning to this clonotype: The junction departs from germline at one end; a sequencing error may be responsible. The chain has TRBV4-1 and TRBJ2-1, with 13 bases fitting TRBD2. Germline CDR1 is MGHRA and CDR2 is YSYEKL. The CDR3 loop spans 15 amino acids. The CDR3 loop is CASSHWTSGGDEQFF. In DNA, the CDR3 is TGTGCCAGCAGCCATTGGACTAGCGGGGGAGATGAGCAGTTCTTC.

V and J are TRBV5-1 and TRBJ2-3; 10 bases fit TRBD1. Germline trimming cut 4 bases from V and 4 bases from J; bases unmatched to any gene: 6. This CDR3 has 15 amino acids. Germline V lookup: CDR1 SGHRS, CDR2 YFSETQ. For the CDR3, the DNA is TGCGCCAGCAGCCCGGGGGACAGGGGCGCAGATACGCAGTATTTT. Its protein product is CASSPGDRGADTQYF.

This clonotype was observed at least ten times. The chain joins TRBV7-8 to TRBJ2-1; possible D gene TRBD1, 6 bases. Germline loops: CDR1 SGHVS, CDR2 FQNEAQ. V dropped 3 bases and J dropped 5 bases, with 17 bases sitting between them. The CDR3 is 16 amino acids. The CDR3, as DNA: TGTGCCAGCAGCTTCCCAGTAAGCAGGGGCGACAATGAGCAGTTCTTC. It codes for CASSFPVSRGDNEQFF.

In this sample, this clonotype turned up many times. This chain joins TRBV7-2 and TRBJ2-5; no reliable D call. Looked up from germline, CDR1 is SGHTA and CDR2 is FQGNSA. V was clipped by 3 bases and J by 5 bases, with 10 bases between them. The CDR3 is made up of 13 amino acids. CDR3 coding DNA: TGTGCCAGCAGCTTCGAACAATTGGAGACCCAGTACTTC. Translating gives CASSFEQLETQYF.